Listed below are T cell receptor beta chains from one sample, sequenced in a study of graft-versus-host responses after intestinal transplantation. The data were produced by immunoSEQ multiplex PCR, yet TCRdb's version contains in-frame clones alone and is incomplete. Of 9,500 to 10,000 clones listed, around 94% were seen once; the top ten hold under 2.5%. Sequencing was performed on PBMCs, taken 8 days after intestinal transplant. These receptors came from a human patient who received an intestinal transplant, so some T cells may come from the graft donor. Both conserved end residues are part of each CDR3. A D gene is named only where the DNA matches it firmly. Expanded clones are given a class, and other clones once, few, many or no size at all.

NA | TRBJ2-1 | TRBD2 | TRBV4-1 | TGCGCCAGCAGCCAGACTATGGGACTAGTCGCGAATGAGCAGTTCTTC | CASSQTMGLVANEQFF
NA | TRBJ2-3 | TRBD1 | TRBV29-1 | TGCAGCGTTGAAGATGGGACAGGGAGGGCAGATACGCAGTATTTT | CSVEDGTGRADTQYF
NA | TRBJ2-3 | NA | TRBV19 | TGTGCCAGTAGTATAGATGCCGCTAGCGCGGGTTTAAATACGCAGTATTTT | CASSIDAASAGLNTQYF
NA | TRBJ2-7 | NA | TRBV15 | TGTGCCACCAGCAGGGGTCTCGTCAGTAGCTCCTACGAGCAGTACTTC | CATSRGLVSSSYEQYF
NA | TRBJ1-5 | NA | TRBV2 | TGTGCCAGCAGTCCTCGGGGAGGGAATCAGCCCCAGCATTTT | CASSPRGGNQPQHF
NA | TRBJ1-5 | NA | TRBV18 | TGTGCCAGCTCACCGCGAGGGACGGATAGCAATCAGCCCCAGCATTTT | CASSPRGTDSNQPQHF
NA | TRBJ2-5 | TRBD1 | TRBV18 | TGTGCCAGCTCACCGACAGGGGTTCAAGAGACCCAGTACTTC | CASSPTGVQETQYF
NA | TRBJ1-6 | NA | TRBV28 | TGTGCCAGCAGCCGGGGATTCGATAATTCACCCCTCCACTTT | CASSRGFDNSPLHF
NA | TRBJ2-7 | NA | TRBV19 | TGTGCCAGTAGGGGGAACTCCTACGAGCAGTACTTC | CASRGNSYEQYF
NA | TRBJ1-2 | NA | TRBV7-8 | TGTGCCAGCGTTCTGGATGGCTACACCTTC | CASVLDGYTF
NA | TRBJ1-4 | NA | TRBV4-1 | TGCGCCAGCAGCCCGTCCGACAGGCGGGGAAATGAAAAACTGTTTTTT | CASSPSDRRGNEKLFF
NA | TRBJ2-7 | TRBD2 | TRBV6-5 | TGTGCCAGCAGTTACTTCGCGGGAGGGGACTACGAGCAGTACTTC | CASSYFAGGDYEQYF
few | TRBJ2-7 | NA | TRBV7-9 | TGTGCCAGCAGCACCCGGACAGCCGAGCAGTACTTC | CASSTRTAEQYF
NA | TRBJ2-5 | TRBD2 | TRBV11-2 | TGTGCCAGCAGCTTAGATCGGCTAGCGGGAGGGGAAAACCAAGAGACCCAGTACTTC | CASSLDRLAGGENQETQYF
NA | TRBJ2-7 | TRBD1 | TRBV30 | TGTGCCTGGAGTGTACAGGGGGTCGGCGAGCAGTACTTC | CAWSVQGVGEQYF
NA | TRBJ2-3 | NA | TRBV5-5 | TGTGCCAGCAGCTCTTCCACGGTTCCAGATACGCAGTATTTT | CASSSSTVPDTQYF
NA | TRBJ2-1 | TRBD2 | TRBV2 | TGTGCCCTGACTGGGACTAGCGGGGACCATGAGCAGTTCTTC | CALTGTSGDHEQFF
NA | TRBJ2-3 | NA | TRBV27 | TGTGCCAGCAGTTCCGGGCTAGCGCTAGATACGCAGTATTTT | CASSSGLALDTQYF
NA | TRBJ2-2 | TRBD1 | TRBV11-2 | TGTGCCAGCAGCTTAGAGTTGACAGGGGGCGCGACCGGGGAGCTGTTTTTT | CASSLELTGGATGELFF
NA | TRBJ2-7 | NA | TRBV6-5 | TGTGCCAGCAGTCCCTTCTCCTACGAGCAGTACTTC | CASSPFSYEQYF
NA | TRBJ2-5 | NA | TRBV4-1 | TGCGCCAGCAGCCAGGGACCACTGGAGACCCAGTACTTC | CASSQGPLETQYF
NA | TRBJ2-1 | NA | TRBV27 | TGTGCCAGCAGCCCTCTTACCAGCTCCTACAATGAGCAGTTCTTC | CASSPLTSSYNEQFF
NA | TRBJ1-4 | NA | TRBV4-1 | TGCGCCAGCAGCCAAGTGGCCGGGGCTGGGGAAAAACTGTTTTTT | CASSQVAGAGEKLFF
NA | TRBJ2-5 | TRBD2 | TRBV28 | TGTGCCAGCAGTATATCCGGGACTAGCCAAGAGACCCAGTACTTC | CASSISGTSQETQYF
NA | TRBJ2-1 | NA | TRBV4-2 | TGTGCCAGCAGCCAAGTTAGTCGGGGCGGGACCTATAATGAGCAGTTCTTC | CASSQVSRGGTYNEQFF
NA | TRBJ1-1 | NA | TRBV20-1 | TGCAGTGCTAGGCCCGACACTGAAGCTTTCTTT | CSARPDTEAFF
few | TRBJ2-2 | NA | TRBV2 | TGTGCCAGCAGGGTTGGGGGGTATACCGGGGAGCTGTTTTTT | CASRVGGYTGELFF
NA | TRBJ2-2 | NA | TRBV4-2 | TGTGCCAGCAGCCCCACCGACCTGGACACCGGGGAGCTGTTTTTT | CASSPTDLDTGELFF
NA | TRBJ2-7 | TRBD2 | TRBV4-1 | TGCGCCAGCAGCACATCTCACACGGGACTAGCGGGGAAGCCTTACGAGCAGTACTTC | CASSTSHTGLAGKPYEQYF
NA | TRBJ2-1 | NA | TRBV29-1 | TGCAGCGTTGAGTCCGGGAGAGGATACAATGAGCGGTTCTTC | CSVESGRGYNERFF
NA | TRBJ2-6 | NA | TRBV30 | TGTGCCTGGAACCCAGGGGCTGGGGCCAACGTCCCGACTTTC | CAWNPGAGANVPTF
NA | TRBJ2-6 | NA | TRBV6-1 | TGTGCCAGCGTAGGGGAGGCCAACGTCCTGACTTTC | CASVGEANVLTF
NA | TRBJ2-1 | NA | TRBV9 | TGTGCCAGCAGCGCCCTGGGGCACAATGAGCAGTTCTTC | CASSALGHNEQFF
NA | TRBJ2-7 | NA | TRBV4-1 | TGCGCCAGCAGCCGAACGGAAGGACTTGCCTACGAGCAGTACTTC | CASSRTEGLAYEQYF
NA | TRBJ2-7 | TRBD2 | TRBV7-9 | TGTGCCAGCAGCTTAGAGGCTAGCGGGAGCTACGAGCAGTACTTC | CASSLEASGSYEQYF
NA | TRBJ2-2 | TRBD2 | TRBV11-3 | TGTGCCAGCAGCTGGCGGGGGGATCCCACCGGGGAGCTGTTTTTT | CASSWRGDPTGELFF
NA | TRBJ2-1 | NA | TRBV10-3 | TGTGCCATCAGTGGACTAGAGGGTGAGCAGTTCTTC | CAISGLEGEQFF
NA | TRBJ1-4 | NA | TRBV11-2 | TGTGCCAGCAGCTTAGTCTGGGACATCGGGACGACTAATGAAAAACTGTTTTTT | CASSLVWDIGTTNEKLFF
NA | TRBJ2-1 | NA | TRBV6-5 | TGTGCCAGCAGTAGGACAGTAAATGAGCAGTTCTTC | CASSRTVNEQFF
NA | TRBJ2-1 | NA | TRBV28 | TGTGCCAGCAGAGCTGCATCCTACAATGAGCAGTTCTTC | CASRAASYNEQFF
NA | TRBJ1-5 | NA | TRBV27 | TGTGCCAGCAGAATGGGGCAGGGCAATCAGCCCCAGCATTTT | CASRMGQGNQPQHF
once | TRBJ1-5 | NA | TRBV7-9 | TGTGCCAGCAGCTTAGCCAATCAGCCCCAGCATTTT | CASSLANQPQHF
NA | TRBJ1-1 | TRBD1 | TRBV11-2 | TGTGCCAGCAGCCGACAGGGTCGCGCTTTCTTT | CASSRQGRAFF
NA | TRBJ1-2 | TRBD1 | TRBV5-4 | TGTGCCAGCAGCGAACCGGGGACAGGGGTTGCCTACACCTTC | CASSEPGTGVAYTF
NA | TRBJ1-5 | NA | TRBV9 | TGTGCCAGCAGCGTAGATGGGGCAGGCGTCCAGCCCCAGCATTTT | CASSVDGAGVQPQHF
once | TRBJ2-7 | NA | TRBV11-2 | TGTGCCAGCAGTAAGGGACCTATCTACGAGCAGTACTTC | CASSKGPIYEQYF
NA | TRBJ2-7 | NA | TRBV7-8 | TGTGCCAGCAGCTTCGGGGACGGCCTCTACGAGCAGTACTTC | CASSFGDGLYEQYF
NA | TRBJ2-4 | TRBD1 | TRBV28 | TGTGCCACCCTAGGGGGCGGGTACATTCAGTACTTC | CATLGGGYIQYF
NA | TRBJ2-7 | TRBD1 | TRBV23-1 | TGCGCCAGCGGGATGGACAGGACCTCCTACGAGCAGTACTTC | CASGMDRTSYEQYF
NA | TRBJ1-1 | NA | TRBV7-8 | TGTGCCAGCAGCCCCCTGAATGGGATCAACACTGAAGCTTTCTTT | CASSPLNGINTEAFF
NA | TRBJ2-3 | NA | TRBV10-3 | TGTGCCATCAGTTCTGGGGGCCGTATGATGAGCACAGATACGCAGTATTTT | CAISSGGRMMSTDTQYF
NA | TRBJ2-5 | NA | TRBV27 | TGTGCCAGCAGTTTTAGAGAGACCCAGTACTTC | CASSFRETQYF
NA | TRBJ2-6 | NA | TRBV6-5 | TGTGCCAGCAGCCTTGCCGACTCTGGGGCCAACGTCCTGACTTTC | CASSLADSGANVLTF
NA | TRBJ2-1 | TRBD2 | TRBV4-1 | TGCGCCAGCAGCCAAGAACCGGGAGGGCCTTGGAATGAGCAGTTCTTC | CASSQEPGGPWNEQFF
NA | TRBJ1-1 | NA | TRBV23-1 | TGCGCCAGCAGTCACCTGGGGGGACCCGGAATTTTGAACACTGAAGCTTTCTTT | CASSHLGGPGILNTEAFF